These 5 T cell receptor beta chains originate from one sample sequenced in a study of blood T cell repertoires in COVID-19. Some clones are missing from TCRdb's copy, which holds only in-frame ones; the method was immunoSEQ multiplex PCR. This sample yields around 280,000 clones, of which around four fifths are seen a single time; less than 4.5% belongs to the top ten. The specimen was peripheral blood. Receptors originate from a woman aged 50 to 60 with active or convalescent COVID-19.

The V gene is TRBV28, the J gene TRBJ2-1, with D hard to call. The V end was cut by 4 bases, the J end by 8 bases, with 15 bases between. CDR1 MDHEN and CDR2 SYDVKM come from the germline V gene. The CDR3 is 14 amino acids. CDR3 residues: CASSYSTPKYEQFF. CDR3 DNA: TGTGCCAGCAGTTACAGTACTCCTAAGTATGAGCAGTTCTTC.

This sequence joins TRBV6-5 and TRBJ1-1, with 10 nucleotides matching TRBD1. In germline, CDR1 is MNHEY, CDR2 SVGAGI. The J segment lost 10 bases and the V segment lost 10 bases, leaving 6 bases of the junction unmatched. There are 11 residues in the CDR3. The CDR3 DNA is TGTGCCACCGGACAGGGGGATGTAGCTTTCTTT. Amino acids: CATGQGDVAFF.

The chain couples TRBV6-5 to TRBJ1-2, with D unclear. The CDR3 totals 14 residues. Per germline, CDR1 MNHEY and CDR2 SVGAGI. V lost 6 bases and J 7 bases, leaving 18 bases between the germline ends. This CDR3 reads CASSPRGVAGGYTF. CDR3 sequence (DNA): TGTGCCAGCAGCCCACGCGGGGTGGCAGGTGGCTACACCTTC.

V is TRBV9 and J is TRBJ2-1; TRBD2 aligns across 10 bases. With 3 bases clipped from V and 5 bases from J, the junction kept 8 bases outside the gene matches. Germline loops: CDR1 SGDLS, CDR2 YYNGEE. The CDR3 is 16 residues long. CDR3 protein: CASSATGTSVNNEQFF. DNA for the CDR3: TGTGCCAGCAGCGCTACCGGGACTAGCGTTAACAATGAGCAGTTCTTC. The full variable domain, its missing parts supplied by reference TRBV9 and TRBJ2-1, is DSGVTQTPKHLITATGQRVTLRCSPRSGDLSVYWYQQSLDQGLQFLIQYYNGEERAKGNILERFSAQQFPDLHSELNLSSLELGDSALYFCASSATGTSVNNEQFFGPGTRLTVL.

This clone was detected once. J is TRBJ2-3 and V is TRBV5-1; D gene unclear. The CDR3 is made up of 17 amino acids. From germline, CDR1 is SGHRS and CDR2 YFSETQ. V dropped 0 bases and J dropped 0 bases, with 14 bases sitting between them. CDR3 residues: CASSLAVVAASTDTQYF. The CDR3 DNA follows: TGCGCCAGCAGCTTGGCCGTTGTCGCGGCTAGCACAGATACGCAGTATTTT.